This is a list of T cell receptor beta chains from one sample in a study of blood T cell repertoires in COVID-19. Libraries were prepared by immunoSEQ multiplex PCR; TCRdb keeps only in-frame clonotypes and omits some of them. The table records about 330,000 clones, around nine tenths of them present only once. Sequenced material: PBMCs or T cells enriched from blood (not recorded which). Receptors were obtained from a man aged 25 to 45 who had recovered from COVID-19. Each CDR3 is given with its conserved first and last residue. D genes are given only for firm matches. Not every row has a clone size; where given, it reads once, few, many or a size class.

>TRBJ2-3|NA|TRBD2|TRBV5-4
TGTGCCAGCAGCCTGACTAGCGGGGACACAGATACGCAGTATTTT
CASSLTSGDTDTQYF
>TRBJ2-7|NA|NA|TRBV7-9
TGTGCCAGCAGCTTGGCCTCCAGGTCCCACGAGCAGTACTTC
CASSLASRSHEQYF
>TRBJ2-1|NA|TRBD1|TRBV30
TGTGCCTGGGGGACAGGGGTTAATGAGCAGTTCTTC
CAWGTGVNEQFF
>TRBJ2-3|once|NA|TRBV2
TGTGCCAGCAGTGAGGGGCGGGGATCCAGCACAGATACGCAGTATTTT
CASSEGRGSSTDTQYF
>TRBJ1-1|NA|NA|TRBV4-1
TGCGCCAGCAGCCAGGGGGCGGGGAACACTGAAGCTTTCTTT
CASSQGAGNTEAFF
>TRBJ2-3|NA|TRBD2|TRBV30
TGTGCCTGGAGTGTAGGGACTAGCGGGGGGACAGATACGCAGTATTTT
CAWSVGTSGGTDTQYF
>TRBJ1-3|NA|NA|TRBV7-9
TGTGCCAGCAGCTTAGCGGGGGCGCCGGGAAACACCATATATTTT
CASSLAGAPGNTIYF
>TRBJ1-1|NA|TRBD1|TRBV28
TGTGCCAGCAGAGACACCGGGACAGGGGGCACTGAAGCTTTCTTT
CASRDTGTGGTEAFF
>TRBJ1-1|NA|NA|TRBV28
TGTGCCAGCAGAAGATACAGGAGTCAGAACACTGAAGCTTTCTTT
CASRRYRSQNTEAFF
>TRBJ1-6|NA|NA|TRBV7-9
TGTGCCAGCAGCTTAGATTTGGCAGGGTCGGCCCCCCTCCACTTT
CASSLDLAGSAPLHF
>TRBJ1-1|NA|NA|TRBV27
TGTGCCAGCAGTTCCCGGGACTCTTTTTTAGGTACTGAAGCTTTCTTT
CASSSRDSFLGTEAFF
>TRBJ1-6|few|NA|TRBV28
TGTGCCTGCGGGGGTATGAATTCACCCCTCCACTTT
CACGGMNSPLHF
>TRBJ2-7|NA|TRBD1|TRBV6-5
TGTGCCAGCAGTTGGGACAGCACCTACGAGCAGTACTTC
CASSWDSTYEQYF
>TRBJ2-3|NA|NA|TRBV21-1
TGTGCCAGCTTGAACGGGGGGAAATGCACAGATACGCAGTATTTT
CASLNGGKCTDTQYF
>TRBJ1-2|NA|NA|TRBV28
TGTGCCAGCAGTGGGCCTTTATCGGGGGGAGCGGGCTACACCTTC
CASSGPLSGGAGYTF
>TRBJ2-5|NA|TRBD2|TRBV7-9
TGTGCCAGCAGCCTGAGCGGGGCCACCAGTGGGACCCAGTACTTC
CASSLSGATSGTQYF
>TRBJ2-6|NA|NA|TRBV4-1
TGCGCCAGCAGCCAAGAGAGCTCTGGGGCCAACGTCCTGACTTTC
CASSQESSGANVLTF
>TRBJ2-1|NA|TRBD1|TRBV24-1
TGTGCCACCAGTGGGAACAGGGGGCAAAGTCTATACAATGAGCAGTTCTTC
CATSGNRGQSLYNEQFF
>TRBJ2-5|NA|NA|TRBV5-3
TGTGCCAGAAGCTCGCGAGCGGTTCCTATAAAGACCCAGTACTTC
CARSSRAVPIKTQYF
>TRBJ2-5|NA|TRBD1|TRBV24-1
TGTGCCACCAGGGGACAGGGGACAGAGACCCAGTACTTC
CATRGQGTETQYF
>TRBJ2-5|NA|NA|TRBV5-1
TGCGCCAGCAGCTTGCTCGTTTCCGAGACCCAGTACTTC
CASSLLVSETQYF
>TRBJ2-3|NA|TRBD1|TRBV15
TGTGCCACCAGCAGAGTCCGAGAGGGGGCTACAGATACGCAGTATTTT
CATSRVREGATDTQYF
>TRBJ2-1|NA|TRBD2|TRBV7-9
TGTGCCAGCAGCTTAGCGCCCGGGGGGTTTTACAATGAGCAGTTCTTC
CASSLAPGGFYNEQFF